A selection of T cell receptor beta chains follows, all from one sample in a study of monozygotic twins with inflammatory bowel disease. After re-calling the 5' RACE reads, TCRdb lists one entry per CDR3 protein, DNA absent. The table for this sample gives some 160,000 distinct CDR3 sequences. What was sequenced was blood. The source of these receptors is a human donor with ulcerative colitis or Crohn's disease, or a healthy co-twin of an affected twin (not recorded which). Each CDR3 is given with its conserved first and last residue. Fields, in order: J gene, V gene, CDR3 protein.

j_gene: TRBJ1-6
v_gene: TRBV7-9
CDR3aa: CASSLASWGNSPLHF

j_gene: TRBJ2-2
v_gene: TRBV20-1
CDR3aa: CSARESSGGAGELFF

j_gene: TRBJ2-5
v_gene: TRBV20-1
CDR3aa: CSARDRNPSSYQETQYF

j_gene: TRBJ2-7
v_gene: TRBV20-1
CDR3aa: CSARGISYEQYF

j_gene: TRBJ2-3
v_gene: TRBV5-1
CDR3aa: CASSLGQGAADTQYF

j_gene: TRBJ2-1
v_gene: TRBV5-4
CDR3aa: CASRSRDREYNEQFF

j_gene: TRBJ1-2
v_gene: TRBV12-3/TRBV12-4
CDR3aa: CASSVRGPYGYTF

j_gene: TRBJ2-1
v_gene: TRBV29-1
CDR3aa: CSVERGGEQFF

j_gene: TRBJ2-7
v_gene: TRBV12-3/TRBV12-4
CDR3aa: CASTRGDYEQYF

j_gene: TRBJ1-6
v_gene: TRBV20-1
CDR3aa: CSARGRGHSPLHF

j_gene: TRBJ2-3
v_gene: TRBV7-6
CDR3aa: CASSYEGESTDTQYF

j_gene: TRBJ2-5
v_gene: TRBV20-1
CDR3aa: CSAQRPGLLQETQYF

j_gene: TRBJ2-7
v_gene: TRBV2
CDR3aa: CASSEAGGLGYEQYF

j_gene: TRBJ1-2
v_gene: TRBV7-8
CDR3aa: CASSLAPRDYGYTF

j_gene: TRBJ2-7
v_gene: TRBV7-2
CDR3aa: CASSHRTPSYEQYF

j_gene: TRBJ2-2
v_gene: TRBV6-2/TRBV6-3
CDR3aa: CASSYFRDGELFF

j_gene: TRBJ2-1
v_gene: TRBV20-1
CDR3aa: CSALPWAGDEQFF

j_gene: TRBJ1-3
v_gene: TRBV12-3/TRBV12-4
CDR3aa: CASSLQYTIYF

j_gene: TRBJ2-1
v_gene: TRBV5-1
CDR3aa: CASRRGSVLGYNEQFF

j_gene: TRBJ2-1
v_gene: TRBV28
CDR3aa: CASRGTSGSYSYNEQFF